The present entry profiles one TCR beta chain with its context. The antigen is not known. Sequencing was performed with immunoSEQ multiplex PCR; in TCRdb, only in-frame clones are kept and a portion is missing. Of 200,000 to 250,000 clones listed, more than 85% are singletons. This sample is drawn from a study of T cell responses to AZD1222 COVID-19 vaccine. The study, taken as a whole, reports: Spike was spanned by vaccine-associated CD4 TCRs, with dominance at 160-218 and 743-854. It should be noted that donors were predominantly white British and more often female, and clonal diversity was possibly underestimated.

The TCR originated in an adult in good health. The sequences come from peripheral blood, collected on day 0 of MenACWY control vaccination.

This CDR3 is CASSNPTDYGYTF. For the CDR3, the DNA is TGTGCCAGCAGCAACCCGACAGACTATGGCTACACCTTC. The chain recombines TRBV7-2 with TRBJ1-2, with D possibly TRBD1 on 5 matching bases. This CDR3 is built from 13 residues. With 5 bases removed from V and 3 bases from J, the gap between germline ends came to 10 bases. Germline assignment: CDR1 SGHTA and CDR2 FQGNSA.